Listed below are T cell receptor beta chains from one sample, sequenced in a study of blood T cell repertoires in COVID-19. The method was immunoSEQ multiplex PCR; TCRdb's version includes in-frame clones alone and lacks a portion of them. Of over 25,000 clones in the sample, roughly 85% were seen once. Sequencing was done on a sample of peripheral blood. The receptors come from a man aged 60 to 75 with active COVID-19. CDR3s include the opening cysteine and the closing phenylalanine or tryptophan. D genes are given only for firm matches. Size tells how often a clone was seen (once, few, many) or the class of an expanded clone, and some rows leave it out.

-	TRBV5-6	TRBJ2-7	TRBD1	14	TGTGCCAGCAGCTTTCGGACAGGGGGCCGGGAGCAGTACTTC	CASSFRTGGREQYF
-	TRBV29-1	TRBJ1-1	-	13	TGCAGCGTTGAAGAAGTCAGGGGAACTGAAGCTTTCTTT	CSVEEVRGTEAFF
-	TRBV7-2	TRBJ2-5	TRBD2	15	TGTGCCAGCAGCTTATGGGCTAGCGGCCAAGAGACCCAGTACTTC	CASSLWASGQETQYF
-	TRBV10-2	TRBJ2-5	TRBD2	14	TGCGCCAGCAGGAAGGGACTAGCCCATGAGACCCAGTACTTC	CASRKGLAHETQYF
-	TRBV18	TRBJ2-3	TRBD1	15	TGTGCCAGCTCACCGGCGACAGGGTCAACAGATACGCAGTATTTT	CASSPATGSTDTQYF
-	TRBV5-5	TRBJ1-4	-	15	TGTGCCAGCAGCACCCCACAGGGTGGGGCAGAAAAACTGTTTTTT	CASSTPQGGAEKLFF
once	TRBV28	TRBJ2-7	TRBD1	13	TGTGCCAGCCGCGAACAGGGGGCTGGCGAGCAGTACTTC	CASREQGAGEQYF
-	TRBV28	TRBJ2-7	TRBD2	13	TGTGCCAGCAGTTTAACGGGAGGCGCCGAGCAGTACTTC	CASSLTGGAEQYF
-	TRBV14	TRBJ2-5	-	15	TGTGCCAGCAGCCAGACACTAGGGCCCAGGGAGACCCAGTACTTC	CASSQTLGPRETQYF
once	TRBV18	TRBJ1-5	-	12	TGTGCCAGCTCACCCTCCAATCAGCCCCAGCATTTT	CASSPSNQPQHF
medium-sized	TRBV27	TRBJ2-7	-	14	TGTGCCAGCAGTTTACGTCTAGGTGCCTACGAGCAGTACTTC	CASSLRLGAYEQYF
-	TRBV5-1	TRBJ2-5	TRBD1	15	TGCGCCAGCAGAGATACAGGGGGCGCAGTAGAGACCCAGTACTTC	CASRDTGGAVETQYF
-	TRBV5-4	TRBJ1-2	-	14	TGTGCCAGCAGCTTGGAGACGGGTGGAAGGGGCTACACCTTC	CASSLETGGRGYTF
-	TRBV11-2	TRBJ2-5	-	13	TGTGCCAGCAGCCCGTCAGCAGGAGAGACCCAGTACTTC	CASSPSAGETQYF
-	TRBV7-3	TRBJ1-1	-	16	TGTGCCAGCAGTTCACAGGGACATCTAATGAACACTGAAGCTTTCTTT	CASSSQGHLMNTEAFF
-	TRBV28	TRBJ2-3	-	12	TGTGCCAGCAGCAGAAGGGGAGATACGCAGTATTTT	CASSRRGDTQYF
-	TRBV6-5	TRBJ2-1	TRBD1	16	TGTGCCAGCAGTTACTCTCCAGGGGGCGCGTCCAATGAGCAGTTCTTC	CASSYSPGGASNEQFF
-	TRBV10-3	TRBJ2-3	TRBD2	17	TGTGCCATCAGTGGGACTAGCGGGCATACTAGCACAGATACGCAGTATTTT	CAISGTSGHTSTDTQYF
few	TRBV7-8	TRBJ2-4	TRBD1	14	TGTGCCAGCAGGGGGACAGGGCCTTGGGACATTCAGTACTTC	CASRGTGPWDIQYF
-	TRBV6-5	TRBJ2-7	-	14	TGTGCCAGCAGTCCGGGACTGTTAATCGACGAGCAGTACTTC	CASSPGLLIDEQYF
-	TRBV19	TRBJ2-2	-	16	TGTGCCAGTAGTATAGGGGGGACATTGAACACCGGGGAGCTGTTTTTT	CASSIGGTLNTGELFF
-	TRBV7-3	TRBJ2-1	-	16	TGTGCCAGCAGCTTAGATATACGGGTACGCTACAATGAGCAGTTCTTC	CASSLDIRVRYNEQFF
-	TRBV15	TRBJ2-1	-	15	TGTGCCACCAGCAGTGGGGGGAGCTCCTACAATGAGCAGTTCTTC	CATSSGGSSYNEQFF
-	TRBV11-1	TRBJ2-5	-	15	TGTGCCAGCAGCGCTGGGACTGCGTACCAAGAGACCCAGTACTTC	CASSAGTAYQETQYF
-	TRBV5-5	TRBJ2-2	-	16	TGTGCCAGCAGCTTGACGGGGGAGTCGGGCACCGGGGAGCTGTTTTTT	CASSLTGESGTGELFF
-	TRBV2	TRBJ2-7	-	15	TGTGCCAGCAGCCCACGCCCTGTCGGGAGTTACGAGCAGTACTTC	CASSPRPVGSYEQYF
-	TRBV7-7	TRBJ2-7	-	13	TGTGCTAGCAGCTTAGGCGATACCTACGAGCAGTACTTC	CASSLGDTYEQYF
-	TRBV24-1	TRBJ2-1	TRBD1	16	TGTGCCACCAGTGATAGGACAGGGGGAAGATTAAATGAGCAGTTCTTC	CATSDRTGGRLNEQFF
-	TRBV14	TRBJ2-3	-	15	TGTGCCAGCAGCCATGAAACTCCCAGCACAGATACGCAGTATTTT	CASSHETPSTDTQYF
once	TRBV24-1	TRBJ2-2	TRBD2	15	TGTGCCACCAGTATGCACGGGGGGTTACCCGGGGAGCTGTTTTTT	CATSMHGGLPGELFF
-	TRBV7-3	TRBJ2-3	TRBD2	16	TGTGCCAGCAGCTTAGGCGGGAGCGGGATCACAGATACGCAGTATTTT	CASSLGGSGITDTQYF
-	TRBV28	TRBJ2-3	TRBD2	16	TGTGCCAGCAGTTTGGAGGGACTAGCGTACACAGATACGCAGTATTTT	CASSLEGLAYTDTQYF
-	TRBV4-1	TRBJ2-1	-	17	TGCGCCAGCATTTCAACAGAGGGGGAGGGCCTTCGGAATGAGCAGTTCTTC	CASISTEGEGLRNEQFF
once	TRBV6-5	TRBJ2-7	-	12	TGTGCCAGCAGTTATGGCGGGGATGGGCAGTACTTC	CASSYGGDGQYF
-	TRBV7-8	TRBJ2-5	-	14	TGTGCCAGCAGCTTACCAAGGGGGTCGGAGACCCAGTACTTC	CASSLPRGSETQYF
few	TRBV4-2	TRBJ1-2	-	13	TGTGCCAGCAGCTTATTAACTAACTATGGCTACACCTTC	CASSLLTNYGYTF
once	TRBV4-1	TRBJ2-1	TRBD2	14	TGCGCCAGTAGAATAGCGGGAGGTAGCAATGAGCAGTTCTTC	CASRIAGGSNEQFF
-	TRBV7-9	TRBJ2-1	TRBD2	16	TGTGCCAGCAGCTTATCGGACAGCGGGAGTCGCTATGAGCAGTTCTTC	CASSLSDSGSRYEQFF
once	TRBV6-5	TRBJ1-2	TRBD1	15	TGTGCCAGCAGCGGGACAGGGAAAGCTAACTATGGCTACACCTTC	CASSGTGKANYGYTF
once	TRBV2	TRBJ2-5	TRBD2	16	TGTGCCAGCAGTGTGCCTAGCGGGAGGGCCAGAGAGACCCAGTACTTC	CASSVPSGRARETQYF
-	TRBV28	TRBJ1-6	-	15	TGTGCCAGCAGTCCCCCCCCCACAGGGAATTCACCCCTCCACTTT	CASSPPPTGNSPLHF
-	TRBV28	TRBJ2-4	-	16	TGTGCCAGCAGCCCCGGCAGGGCAGGGGCCAAAAACATTCAGTACTTC	CASSPGRAGAKNIQYF
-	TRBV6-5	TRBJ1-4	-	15	TGTGCCAGCAGCCAGAACCTTGCAACTAATGAAAAACTGTTTTTT	CASSQNLATNEKLFF
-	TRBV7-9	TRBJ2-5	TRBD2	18	TGTGCCAGCAGCCACCTTCCCACTTACCGGGACTATGAAGAGACCCAGTACTTC	CASSHLPTYRDYEETQYF
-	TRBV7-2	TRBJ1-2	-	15	TGTGCCAGCAGCTTATATCGGACAGACGTCTATGGCTACACCTTC	CASSLYRTDVYGYTF
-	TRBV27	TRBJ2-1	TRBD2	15	TGTGCCAGCAATCGACTAGCGGGAGGGAGCAATGAGCAGTTCTTC	CASNRLAGGSNEQFF
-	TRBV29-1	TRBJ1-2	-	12	TGCAGCGTTGATGGAGGGAATGGAATGTTCACCTTC	CSVDGGNGMFTF
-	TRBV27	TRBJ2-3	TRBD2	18	TGTGCCAGCAACCAACTAGCGGGAGGGCGCCCCGGCACAGATACGCAGTATTTT	CASNQLAGGRPGTDTQYF
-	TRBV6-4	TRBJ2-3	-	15	TGTGCCAGCAGTGACTCGTCTATTAGCACAGATACGCAGTATTTT	CASSDSSISTDTQYF
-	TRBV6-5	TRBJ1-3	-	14	TGTGCCAGCAGTCTAACAGATAACAGAAACACCATATATTTT	CASSLTDNRNTIYF
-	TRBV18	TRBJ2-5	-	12	TGTGCCAGCACCCGAGGAGGAGAGACCCAGTACTTC	CASTRGGETQYF
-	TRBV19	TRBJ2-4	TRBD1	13	TGTGCCAGTAGGACAGGGCCCAAAAACATTCAGTACTTC	CASRTGPKNIQYF
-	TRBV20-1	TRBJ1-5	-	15	TGCAGTGCTAGTTCCTTTTCGCGAAATAATCAGCCCCAGCATTTT	CSASSFSRNNQPQHF
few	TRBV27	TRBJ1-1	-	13	TGTGCCAGTAAAAAACAGCTGAACACTGAAGCTTTCTTT	CASKKQLNTEAFF
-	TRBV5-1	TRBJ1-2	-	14	TGCGCCAGCAGCTTGGCACAGGGTATGAGAGGCTACACCTTC	CASSLAQGMRGYTF
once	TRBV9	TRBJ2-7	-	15	TGTGCCAGCAGCGCGCTGGGGGACTCCGCGGGAGAGCAGTACTTC	CASSALGDSAGEQYF